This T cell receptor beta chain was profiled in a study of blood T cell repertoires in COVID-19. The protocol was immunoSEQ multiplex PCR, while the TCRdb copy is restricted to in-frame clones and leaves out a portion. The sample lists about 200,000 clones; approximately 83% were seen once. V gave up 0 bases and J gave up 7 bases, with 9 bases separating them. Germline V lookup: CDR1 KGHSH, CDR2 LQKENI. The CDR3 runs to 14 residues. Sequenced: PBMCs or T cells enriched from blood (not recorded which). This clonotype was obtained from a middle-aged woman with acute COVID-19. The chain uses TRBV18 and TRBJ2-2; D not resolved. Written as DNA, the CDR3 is TGTGCCAGCTCACCACCGTGGGCTAACGGGGAGCTGTTTTTT. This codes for CASSPPWANGELFF. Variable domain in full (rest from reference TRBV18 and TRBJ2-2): NAGVMQNPRHLVRRRGQEARLRCSPMKGHSHVYWYRQLPEEGLKFMVYLQKENIIDESGMPKERFSAEFPKEGPSILRIQQVVRGDSAAYFCASSPPWANGELFFGEGSRLTVL.